The rows below give T cell receptor beta chains drawn from one sample of a study of cytomegalovirus exposure and HLA in healthy donors. Some clones are missing from TCRdb's copy, which holds only in-frame ones; the method was immunoSEQ multiplex PCR. The sample carries 150,000 or so clones, roughly 70% recorded once. The sequencing input was PBMCs. The origin of the receptors is a girl under 18 in good health and CMV-seronegative. CDR3s include the opening cysteine and the closing phenylalanine or tryptophan. A D gene is named only where the DNA matches it firmly. Not every row has a clone size; where given, it reads once, few, many or a size class.

j_gene,v_gene,abundance,d_gene,CDR3nt,CDR3aa
TRBJ2-7,TRBV28,.,.,TGTGCCAGCAGTTTGTCCGACAGGCGGAGCTCCTACGAGCAGTACTTC,CASSLSDRRSSYEQYF
TRBJ2-3,TRBV6-1,once,.,TGTGCCAGCAGTGTGCTGGGGGCTTTCGATACGCAGTATTTT,CASSVLGAFDTQYF
TRBJ2-1,TRBV7-2,.,TRBD2,TGTGCCAGGGAAGGGACTATTCTCGGTCATGAGCAGTTCTTC,CAREGTILGHEQFF
TRBJ1-1,TRBV19,.,.,TGTGCCACCACCCCTTCGTGGGAGGAACCTAGAGCTTTCTTT,CATTPSWEEPRAFF
TRBJ2-2,TRBV4-1,.,.,TGCGCCAGCAGCCAAGACAGGACATACCCCACCGGGGAGCTGTTTTTT,CASSQDRTYPTGELFF
TRBJ1-3,TRBV15,.,.,TGTGCCACCTCGGGAGGGGATTGGGGAAACACCATATATTTT,CATSGGDWGNTIYF
TRBJ2-1,TRBV19,.,.,TGTGCCAGTAGTATAGAAAGACAGGTAAAGGAGCAGTTCTTC,CASSIERQVKEQFF
TRBJ1-6,TRBV6-1,.,TRBD1,TGTGCCAGCAGTGTCAGAAGGGACAGGAGCTATAATTCACCCCTCCACTTT,CASSVRRDRSYNSPLHF
TRBJ1-4,TRBV6-5,.,.,TGTGCCAGCAGTCGCACGACACTTAATGAAAAACTGTTTTTT,CASSRTTLNEKLFF
TRBJ1-1,TRBV6-1,.,TRBD1,TGTGCCAGCAGTGATTTCACAGGGGGAGGGGGCACTGAAGCTTTCTTT,CASSDFTGGGGTEAFF
TRBJ2-7,TRBV5-1,.,TRBD1,TGCGCCAGCAGCACAGGGACAGCCTACGAGCAGTACTTC,CASSTGTAYEQYF
TRBJ2-6,TRBV7-6,.,TRBD1,TGTGCCAGCAGCGGCCCGGGACAGAGCTCTGGGGCCAACGTCCTGACTTTC,CASSGPGQSSGANVLTF
TRBJ1-6,TRBV6-6,few,TRBD1,TGTGCCGGAAAACCGACAGGGAATAATTCACCCCTCCACTTT,CAGKPTGNNSPLHF
TRBJ2-3,TRBV5-1,few,.,TGCGCCAGCAGCTTGGACGGAGAAAGCACAGATACGCAGTATTTT,CASSLDGESTDTQYF